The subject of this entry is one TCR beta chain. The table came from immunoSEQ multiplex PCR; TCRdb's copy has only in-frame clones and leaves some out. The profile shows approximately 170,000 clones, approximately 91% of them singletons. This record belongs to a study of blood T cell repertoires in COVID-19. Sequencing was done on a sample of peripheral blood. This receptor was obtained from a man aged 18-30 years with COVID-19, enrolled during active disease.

CDR3 sequence (DNA): TGTGCCAGCCAGGGGGGTCTTTCCTACGAGCAGTACTTC. Its protein is CASQGGLSYEQYF. The chain uses TRBV7-9 and TRBJ2-7; maybe TRBD1 (7 bases). Germline V CDR1 and CDR2: SEHNR, FQNEAQ (reference sequence). Trimming stripped 8 bases from V and 1 base from J, with 12 bases between. CDR3 length equals 13 residues.